The rows below give T cell receptor beta chains drawn from one sample of a study of cytomegalovirus exposure and HLA in healthy donors. The assay was immunoSEQ multiplex PCR, and TCRdb's table has in-frame clones only and misses some. The data contain approximately 160,000 clones, about 90% of them singletons. The sequenced sample consisted of PBMCs. Every receptor here comes from a woman younger than 35 in good health and CMV-seropositive. Each CDR3 is given without its conserved first and last residue. The order of the fields is V gene, J gene, CDR3 protein.

TRBV6-1	TRBJ2-7	AHRGPYEQY
TRBV19	TRBJ2-3	ASRSFPGGPPTQY
TRBV6-1	TRBJ2-7	ASRPGTAYEQY
TRBV28	TRBJ2-7	ASSLSGQGTYEQY
TRBV10-3	TRBJ2-7	AIGDRPGTSGRAVYEQY
TRBV15	TRBJ1-5	ATSRDQGLGQPQH
TRBV5-1	TRBJ1-2	ASSLGQGGYT
TRBV6-5	TRBJ2-7	ASRWPGSDEQY
TRBV19	TRBJ1-5	ASSIEETAYSNQPQH
TRBV7-2	TRBJ2-7	ASSPRSGRVEQY
TRBV28	TRBJ2-6	ASSAGTAGTPGANVLT
TRBV27	TRBJ2-7	ASRGLAGGGAQY
TRBV5-4	TRBJ2-3	ASSPQVGGVDTQY
TRBV7-2	TRBJ2-3	ASSNLAGGGDTQY
TRBV7-9	TRBJ2-2	ASSSLSTGQMNTGELF
TRBV29-1	TRBJ2-5	SVMGYRGRETQY
TRBV5-4	TRBJ2-1	ASNRLGVKSNEQF
TRBV2	TRBJ1-6	ASSLGTGGFYNSPLH
TRBV27	TRBJ1-5	ASSLFGQGGLEQPQH
TRBV7-6	TRBJ1-4	ASSRSGTRNEKLF
TRBV28	TRBJ2-1	ASSLFHEQF
TRBV9	TRBJ1-4	ASSDTGNLYEKLF
TRBV18	TRBJ2-7	ASSPTNDSPRQY
TRBV7-2	TRBJ2-7	ASSLNNEQY
TRBV6-5	TRBJ2-3	ASSGLAGGPRD
TRBV18	TRBJ1-2	ASSPLQGETNYGYT
TRBV27	TRBJ2-3	ASSLRGTGTDTQY
TRBV25-1	TRBJ1-1	ASSEFPATGVAEAF
TRBV6-1	TRBJ2-5	ASSEWGPLQETQY
TRBV5-1	TRBJ2-3	ASSLDWGGTDTQY
TRBV28	TRBJ2-2	ATIQGGAGGPITGELF
TRBV5-1	TRBJ2-7	ASSIGDRDYEQY
TRBV11-1	TRBJ2-5	ASSLRDITRETQY
TRBV30	TRBJ1-2	AYRPGGYT
TRBV7-7	TRBJ2-7	ASSPGTGAYEQY
TRBV29-1	TRBJ2-2	SVVDSENTGELF
TRBV7-3	TRBJ2-3	ASSPGLAYTDTQY
TRBV15	TRBJ2-5	ATSRWGRVETQY
TRBV6-5	TRBJ1-1	ASSSPGETTEAF
TRBV4-2	TRBJ1-5	ASSQDRGAQPQH
TRBV6-5	TRBJ1-4	ASRKGARRSEKLF
TRBV5-1	TRBJ2-5	ASSLEPGYQETQY
TRBV28	TRBJ2-4	ASSSFDRGGLAKNIQY
TRBV15	TRBJ2-3	ATSRGGRGTDTQY
TRBV4-2	TRBJ1-5	ASSQEASNQPQH
TRBV7-9	TRBJ2-1	ASSLDGGSYNEQF